The TCR beta chain under discussion was sequenced for a study of T cells in women clearing cervical HPV infection. Study-level information: HLA type stays a possible confounder, typing being limited.

Profiling relied on immunoSEQ multiplex PCR, and the TCRdb table lists in-frame clones only, not all of them. Recorded for this sample: roughly 35,000 clones. Germline loops: CDR1 SEHNR, CDR2 FQNEAQ (reference sequence). There are 14 residues in the CDR3. Prevalent HPV16 infections were excluded; only incident single HPV16 infections included. Remarks on this clone: Its cognate antigen is unknown. The read terminates 3 residues ahead of where the CDR3 ends, so the germline J gene completes it.

Study-wide results and limits: Richness plus V gene abundances separated cases from controls with AUC roughly 0.83. CIN3+ cases had significantly higher TCR richness than controls; evenness did not differ.

This TCR was recovered from a woman aged 18-70 years with a cervical HPV16 infection that either progressed to CIN3+ or cleared (not recorded which). The rearrangement links TRBV7-9 to TRBJ1-1; possibly TRBD1 for D (5 bases). The sequencing sample was made of blood buffy coat. The sequenced CDR3 bases are TGTGCCAGCAGCTTAGGTGCAGGGAAAGAGACA. As protein: CASSLGAGKET. The CDR3 in its entirety is CASSLGAGKETAFF. Full variable domain (rest looked up from reference TRBV7-9 and TRBJ1-1): DTGVSQNPRHKITKRGQNVTFRCDPISEHNRLYWYRQTLGQGPEFLTYFQNEAQLEKSRLLSDRFSAERPKGSFSTLEIQRTEQGDSAMYLCASSLGAGKETAFFGQGTRLTVV.